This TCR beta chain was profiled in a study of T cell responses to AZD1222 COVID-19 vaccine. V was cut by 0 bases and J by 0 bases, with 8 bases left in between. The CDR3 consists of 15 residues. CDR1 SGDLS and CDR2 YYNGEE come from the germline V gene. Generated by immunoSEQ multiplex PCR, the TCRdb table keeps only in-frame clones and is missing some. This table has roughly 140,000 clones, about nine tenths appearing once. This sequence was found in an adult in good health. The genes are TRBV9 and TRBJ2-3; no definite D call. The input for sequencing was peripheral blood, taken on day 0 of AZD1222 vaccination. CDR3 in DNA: TGTGCCAGCAGCGTAGGGCAGGATAGCACAGATACGCAGTATTTT. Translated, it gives CASSVGQDSTDTQYF. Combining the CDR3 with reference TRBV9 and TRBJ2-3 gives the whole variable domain DSGVTQTPKHLITATGQRVTLRCSPRSGDLSVYWYQQSLDQGLQFLIQYYNGEERAKGNILERFSAQQFPDLHSELNLSSLELGDSALYFCASSVGQDSTDTQYFGPGTRLTVL.